This passage covers 4 T cell receptor beta chains from one sample sequenced in a study of blood T cell repertoires in COVID-19. Here immunoSEQ multiplex PCR was the method, and the copy in TCRdb shows in-frame clones only, minus some. Among some 76,000 clones listed, 91% were seen once. Sample: peripheral blood. Receptors were obtained from a human donor in a cohort sampled during active COVID-19.

CDR3 residues: CASTQTGGDQPQHF. Here the CDR3 DNA reads TGTGCCAGCACGCAGACAGGCGGTGATCAGCCCCAGCATTTT. The chain recombines TRBV18 with TRBJ1-5; D is perhaps TRBD1 (6 bases). This CDR3 region has 14 residues. Per the germline V gene, CDR1 is KGHSH and CDR2 is LQKENI. V was clipped by 8 bases and J by 5 bases, with 16 bases between them.

The chain joins TRBV4-3 to TRBJ1-2; 7 bases map to TRBD1. V lost 5 bases and J lost 6; bases outside the gene matches: 12. This CDR3 has 15 amino acids. Germline CDR1 reads LGHNA; CDR2 reads YSLEER. The DNA for the CDR3 is TGCGCCAGCAGCTCCGGGACAGTCGAGTCTCATGGCTACACCTTC. Translating gives CASSSGTVESHGYTF.

J is TRBJ1-3 and V is TRBV27; no definite D call. The V end lost 3 bases, the J end lost 2 bases, and 5 bases lay between the germline ends. Germline CDR1 MNHEY, CDR2 SMNVEV (reference sequence). There are 13 residues in the CDR3. The CDR3 sequence is CASSFTAGNTIYF. CDR3 in DNA: TGTGCCAGCAGTTTTACAGCTGGAAACACCATATATTTT.

The V and J genes are TRBV7-2 and TRBJ2-3; possibly TRBD2 for D (5 bases). The germline CDR1 and CDR2 sequences are SGHTA and FQGNSA. Trimming removed 4 bases from V and 9 bases from J, with 14 bases in between. The CDR3 length is 13 residues. CDR3 protein: CASSYNPRGTQYF. DNA of the CDR3: TGTGCCAGCAGCTATAATCCACGCGGGACGCAGTATTTT.